This T cell receptor (beta chain) emerged from a study of T cells in tuberculosis listed by TCRdb under 2018. Study-wide context: In the study, CD1B tetramers and high-throughput TCR immunosequencing were combined to characterize T cells specific for the mycobacterial lipid antigen glucose monomycolate (GMM). Study-wide conclusions, independent of this receptor: T cells that bind the CD1B-GMM tetramer with low affinity may not have been captured by the stringent sort gate.

Because TCR-alpha and TCR-beta chains were sequenced unpaired, no information on chain pairing was available. The immunoSEQ multiplex PCR assay was used to generate TCR libraries, with TCR-beta and/or TCR-alpha/delta assays applied to each sample. The Illumina high-throughput platform was used to sequence the amplified TCR libraries. The paper's data handling went like this. Clustering and dimensionality reduction relied on pairwise TCRdist distances among GMM-specific receptors from T cells that were either sorted ex vivo or expanded in vitro. Sequence motifs defined by gene usage and CDR3 content were checked for enrichment by comparing tetramer-positive and tetramer-negative populations. TCRdb's version of the immuneACCESS table is confined to in-frame rearrangements and falls short of the full clone set. An unresolved V gene accounts for under half of the shortfall where checked; the remainder is of unknown origin. V and J calls and clone size are copied from that table; D and trimming were computed from the DNA. Across this sample there are about 58,000 clones, with approximately 88% seen only once. The ten largest clones add up to 21% of the sample.

Including the terminal cysteine and phenylalanine, the CDR3 comprises 13 residues. CDR3 DNA is the only sequence kept; it has 39 bases, read in frame from the first base. Germline trimming: 9 bases from V, 7 bases from J; junction bases outside gene matches: 3. From a lookup of the germline V gene, CDR1 and CDR2 are SNHLY and FYNNEI. Concerning this clone: It has no much larger one-base neighbor in the sample; base qualities were not kept.

PBMC were thawed, rested overnight, stained with a GMM-loaded CD1B tetramer, a Live/Dead dye and anti-CD3, and then sorted on a FACS Aria II. The CD1B tetramers were loaded with C32 glucose monomycolate that had been purified from Rhodococcus equi. Before cryopreservation, the PBMC used for tetramer sorting had been depleted of CD14-expressing monocytes for a separate study. From each donor, approximately 91,000 tetramer-negative cells were sorted and analyzed together with the tetramer-positive cells. Antigen-specific T cells were sorted from four healthy South African adults using GMM-loaded CD1B tetramers.

This clonotype was obtained from an adult woman with latent tuberculosis. The V and J genes are TRBV2 and TRBJ2-1; the junction holds 13 bases that match TRBD2. Sequenced: CD1b-GMM tetramer-negative cells sorted from PBMCs. Reading the label with the study, this specimen's cell subset or site is: T cells not binding CD1B-GMM tetramer, sorted from same donor. The sequence in DNA is TGTGCCAGGACTAGCGGGAGGTTGAATGAGCAGTTCTTC. Its translation is CARTSGRLNEQFF.